Each of the 6 T cell receptor beta chains below was sequenced from the same sample in a study of shared clonotypes between healthy human individuals. This table comes from immunoSEQ multiplex PCR, and its TCRdb copy is limited to in-frame clones, with some not included. The sample includes 730,000 or so clones, 72% of them seen just once. Material: memory CD4+ T cells sorted from blood. Noted subset: CD45RA-negative fraction. The receptor set was obtained from a woman aged 25-40 years in good health.

This clone was recorded a few times. The same CDR3 also results from other DNA sequences found in this sample. The chain uses TRBV10-1 and TRBJ1-5; maybe TRBD1 (6 bases). Germline V gene sequence: CDR1 WNHNN, CDR2 SYGVQD (reference sequence). This CDR3 has 13 residues. V was trimmed by 0 bases and J by 7 bases, leaving 7 bases between them. For the CDR3, the DNA is TGCGCCAGCAGTGAGTCGGGGGCGCAGCCCCAGCATTTT. Encoded protein: CASSESGAQPQHF.

This clone was recorded a few times. The rearrangement links TRBV19 to TRBJ1-4, with a tentative D call TRBD1 (6 bases). This CDR3 spans 16 amino acids. The germline CDR1 and CDR2 sequences are LNHDA and SQIVND (reference sequence). CDR3 DNA sequence: TGTGCAGTCGCGGATATGCAGACGGCCCAGGGGGAAAAACTGTTTTTT. It specifies CAVADMQTAQGEKLFF.

The J gene is TRBJ2-7, the V gene TRBV5-4; a weak D match, TRBD2 (6 bases). The V gene lost 4 bases and the J gene lost 3 bases, with 17 bases spanning the gap. This CDR3 is built from 15 residues. CDR1 SGHNT and CDR2 YYREEE come from the germline V gene (reference sequence). DNA for the CDR3: TGTGCCAGCAGCACTCCTACTAGCAGCGGCTACGAGCAGTACTTC. The encoded protein is CASSTPTSSGYEQYF.

The V gene is TRBV5-6, the J gene TRBJ1-4, with 9 bases lining up with TRBD1. CDR3 length: 15 residues. Trimming cost V 4 bases and J 7 bases; bases outside gene matches: 8. In germline, CDR1 is SGHDT, CDR2 YYEEEE. The CDR3 region is CASSRAGTGSEKLFF. The CDR3 bases are TGTGCCAGCAGCAGAGCCGGGACAGGGAGTGAAAAACTGTTTTTT.

The chain recombines TRBV28 with TRBJ2-3, with unresolved D. The CDR3 totals 13 residues. Germline assignment: CDR1 MDHEN and CDR2 SYDVKM. Trimming took off 8 bases at V and 2 bases at J, with 11 bases between the two ends. The CDR3 coding sequence is TGTGCCAGCGGGAACGCGGACACAGATACGCAGTATTTT. Its protein is CASGNADTDTQYF.

The chain carries TRBV5-6 and TRBJ2-7, with a tentative D call TRBD2 (6 bases). The ends were cut back, 2 bases at V and 3 bases at J, with 6 bases in the middle. Looked up from germline, CDR1 is SGHDT and CDR2 is YYEEEE. The CDR3 spans 12 residues. The CDR3 protein is CASSFSGYEQYF. DNA of the CDR3: TGTGCCAGCAGCTTTAGCGGCTACGAGCAGTACTTC.